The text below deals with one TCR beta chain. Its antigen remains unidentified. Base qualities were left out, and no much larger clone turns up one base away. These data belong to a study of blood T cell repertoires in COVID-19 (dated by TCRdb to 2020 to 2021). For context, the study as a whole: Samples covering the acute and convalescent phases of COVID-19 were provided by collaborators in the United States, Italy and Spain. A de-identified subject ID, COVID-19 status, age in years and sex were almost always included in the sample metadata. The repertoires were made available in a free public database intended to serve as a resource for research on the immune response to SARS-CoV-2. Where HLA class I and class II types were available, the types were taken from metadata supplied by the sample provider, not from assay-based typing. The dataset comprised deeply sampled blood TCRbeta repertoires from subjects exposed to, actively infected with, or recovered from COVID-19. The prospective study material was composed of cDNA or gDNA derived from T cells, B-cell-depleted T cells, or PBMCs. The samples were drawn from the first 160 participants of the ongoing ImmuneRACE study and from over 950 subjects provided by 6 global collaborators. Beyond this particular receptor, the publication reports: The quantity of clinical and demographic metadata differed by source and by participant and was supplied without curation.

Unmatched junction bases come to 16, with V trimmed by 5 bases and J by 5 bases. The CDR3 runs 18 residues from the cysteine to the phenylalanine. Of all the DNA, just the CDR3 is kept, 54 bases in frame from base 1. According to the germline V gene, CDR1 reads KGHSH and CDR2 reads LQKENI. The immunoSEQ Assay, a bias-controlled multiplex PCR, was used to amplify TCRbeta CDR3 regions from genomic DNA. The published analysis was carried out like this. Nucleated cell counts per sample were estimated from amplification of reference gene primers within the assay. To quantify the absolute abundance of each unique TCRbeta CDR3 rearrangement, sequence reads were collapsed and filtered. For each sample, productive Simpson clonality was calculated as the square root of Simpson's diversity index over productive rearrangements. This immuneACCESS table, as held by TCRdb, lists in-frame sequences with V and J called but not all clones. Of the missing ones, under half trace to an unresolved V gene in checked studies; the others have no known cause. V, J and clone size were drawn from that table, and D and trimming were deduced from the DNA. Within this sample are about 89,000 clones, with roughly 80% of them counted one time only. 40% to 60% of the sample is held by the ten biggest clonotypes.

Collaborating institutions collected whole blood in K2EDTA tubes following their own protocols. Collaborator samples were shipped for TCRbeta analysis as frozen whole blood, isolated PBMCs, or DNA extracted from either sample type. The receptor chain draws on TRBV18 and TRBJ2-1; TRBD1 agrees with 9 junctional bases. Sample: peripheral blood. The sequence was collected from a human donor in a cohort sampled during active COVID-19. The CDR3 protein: CASSTVPPGTGFHNEQFF. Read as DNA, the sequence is TGTGCCAGCTCAACGGTCCCCCCCGGGACAGGGTTTCACAATGAGCAGTTCTTC.